The clone carrying this TCR beta chain was seen repeatedly, ten times or more. Its specificity is unknown. This entry comes from a study of T cells in Graves' hyperthyroidism and ophthalmopathy. Overall study results and limits: Blood samples included most of the expanded thyroid clonotypes exceeding 0.001.

Uncontrolled infection, other autoimmune disease, pregnancy or lactation excluded patients. For the diagnoses, clinical symptoms, serum thyroxine and TRAb, thyroid ultrasound and orbital computed tomography were used. The TCR beta CDR3 regions underwent amplification using RNA transcripts as the source. Using the HTBI primer set, a first-round RT-PCR was run on the TCR CDR3. TCRdb re-derived calls from the multiplex PCR reads in MiXCR, one entry per CDR3 protein. The profile covers hundreds of thousands of distinct CDR3 sequences, with more than 13% appearing a single time and 30% to 35% taken by the ten largest. The CDR3 sequence is 16 residues long. The germline gives CDR1 SGHNT, CDR2 YENEEA. V shed 5 bases, J shed 7 bases, and the junction held 10 bases outside the gene matches.

This clonotype was obtained from a woman aged 25-40 years with Graves' hyperthyroidism. V is TRBV11-3 and J is TRBJ2-2, with TRBD2 matching over 10 bases. Sequencing was performed on blood. The CDR3: CASSAYSGRPDGELFF. The CDR3 DNA is TGTGCCAGCAGCGCCTATAGCGGGAGGCCGGACGGGGAGCTGTTTTTT.